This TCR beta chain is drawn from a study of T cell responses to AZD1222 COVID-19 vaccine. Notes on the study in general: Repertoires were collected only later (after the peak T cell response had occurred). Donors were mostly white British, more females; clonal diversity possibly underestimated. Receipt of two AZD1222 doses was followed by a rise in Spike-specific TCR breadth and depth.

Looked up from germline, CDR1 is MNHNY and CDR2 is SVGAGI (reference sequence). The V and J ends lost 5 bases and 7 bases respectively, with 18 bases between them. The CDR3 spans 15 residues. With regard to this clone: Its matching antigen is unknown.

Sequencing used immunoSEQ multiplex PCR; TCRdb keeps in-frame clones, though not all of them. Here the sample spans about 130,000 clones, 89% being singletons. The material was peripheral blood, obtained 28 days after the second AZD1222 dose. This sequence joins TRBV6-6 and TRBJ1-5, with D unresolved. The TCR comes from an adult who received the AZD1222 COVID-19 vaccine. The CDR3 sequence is CASSQTTGLGQPQHF. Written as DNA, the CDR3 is TGTGCCAGCAGTCAGACCACGGGCCTCGGGCAGCCCCAGCATTTT.